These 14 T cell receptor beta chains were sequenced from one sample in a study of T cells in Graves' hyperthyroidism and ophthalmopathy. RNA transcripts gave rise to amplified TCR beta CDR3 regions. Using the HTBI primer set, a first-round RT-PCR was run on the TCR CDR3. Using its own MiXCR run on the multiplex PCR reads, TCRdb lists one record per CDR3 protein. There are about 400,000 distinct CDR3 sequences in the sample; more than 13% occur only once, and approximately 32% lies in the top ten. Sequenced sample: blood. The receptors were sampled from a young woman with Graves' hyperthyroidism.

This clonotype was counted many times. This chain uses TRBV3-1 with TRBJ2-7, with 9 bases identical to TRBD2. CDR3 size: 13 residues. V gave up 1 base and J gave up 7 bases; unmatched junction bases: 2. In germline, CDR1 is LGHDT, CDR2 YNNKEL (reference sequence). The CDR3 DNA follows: TGTGCCAGCAGCCAAGGTCTAGCGGGGGAGCAGTACTTC. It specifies CASSQGLAGEQYF.

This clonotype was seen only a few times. The CDR3 DNA reads TGCGCCAGCAGCTGGGTAGCGGGACTTACCTACAATGAGCAGTTCTTC. Translation gives CASSWVAGLTYNEQFF. The gene calls are TRBV5-1 and TRBJ2-1; 8 bases are a match to TRBD2. The V and J ends lost 3 bases and 2 bases, in that order; junction bases with no gene match: 7. The CDR3 loop spans 16 amino acids. Germline V gene sequence: CDR1 SGHRS, CDR2 YFSETQ.

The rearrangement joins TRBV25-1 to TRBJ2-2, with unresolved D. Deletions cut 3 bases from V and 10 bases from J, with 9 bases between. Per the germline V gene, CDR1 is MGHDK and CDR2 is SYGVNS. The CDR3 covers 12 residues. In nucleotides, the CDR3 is TGTGCCAGCAGTGATCCAGGCTTGGAGCTGTTTTTT. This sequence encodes CASSDPGLELFF. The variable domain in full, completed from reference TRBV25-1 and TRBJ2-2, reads EADIYQTPRYLVIGTGKKITLECSQTMGHDKMYWYQQDPGMELHLIHYSYGVNSTEKGDLSSESTVSRIRTEHFPLTLESARPSHTSQYLCASSDPGLELFFGEGSRLTVL.

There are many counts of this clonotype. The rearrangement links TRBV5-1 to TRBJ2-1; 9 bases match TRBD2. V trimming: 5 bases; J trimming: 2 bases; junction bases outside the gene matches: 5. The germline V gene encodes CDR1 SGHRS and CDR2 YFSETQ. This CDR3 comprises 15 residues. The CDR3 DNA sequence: TGCGCCAGCAGTGCGGGGGGGAGAACCTACAATGAGCAGTTCTTC. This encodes CASSAGGRTYNEQFF.

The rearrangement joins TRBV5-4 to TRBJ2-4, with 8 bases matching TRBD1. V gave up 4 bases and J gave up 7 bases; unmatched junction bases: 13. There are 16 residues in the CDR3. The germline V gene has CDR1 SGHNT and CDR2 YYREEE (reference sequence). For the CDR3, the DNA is TGTGCCAGCAGCCCCACCCCACAGGGGGGTCGGAACATTCAGTACTTC. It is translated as CASSPTPQGGRNIQYF.

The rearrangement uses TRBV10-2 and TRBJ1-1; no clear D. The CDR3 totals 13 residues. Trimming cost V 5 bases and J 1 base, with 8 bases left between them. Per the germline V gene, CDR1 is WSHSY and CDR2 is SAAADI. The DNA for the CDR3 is TGCGCCAGCAGTACCAACAAGAACACTGAAGCTTTCTTT. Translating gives CASSTNKNTEAFF.

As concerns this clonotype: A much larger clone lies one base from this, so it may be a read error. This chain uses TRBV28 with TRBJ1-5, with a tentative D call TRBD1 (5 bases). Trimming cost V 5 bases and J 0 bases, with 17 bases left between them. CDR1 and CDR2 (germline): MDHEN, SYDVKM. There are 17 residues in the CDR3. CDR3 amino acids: CASSRRTRPPSNQPQHF. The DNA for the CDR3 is TGTGCCAGCAGTCGACGGACAAGACCCCCTAGCAATCAGCCCCAGCATTTT.

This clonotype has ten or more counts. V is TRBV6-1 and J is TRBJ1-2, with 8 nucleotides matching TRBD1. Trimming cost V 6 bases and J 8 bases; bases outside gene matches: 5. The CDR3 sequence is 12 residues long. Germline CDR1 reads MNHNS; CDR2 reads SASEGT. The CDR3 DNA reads TGTGCCAGCAGGGACAGGGAAAGCGGCTACACCTTC. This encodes CASRDRESGYTF.

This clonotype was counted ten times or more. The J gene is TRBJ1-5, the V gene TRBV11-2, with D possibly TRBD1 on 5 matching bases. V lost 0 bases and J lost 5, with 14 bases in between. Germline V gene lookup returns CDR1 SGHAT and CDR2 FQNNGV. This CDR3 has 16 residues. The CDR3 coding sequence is TGTGCCAGCAGCTTAGAAGGGACCGGATCCTATCAGCCCCAGCATTTT. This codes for CASSLEGTGSYQPQHF.

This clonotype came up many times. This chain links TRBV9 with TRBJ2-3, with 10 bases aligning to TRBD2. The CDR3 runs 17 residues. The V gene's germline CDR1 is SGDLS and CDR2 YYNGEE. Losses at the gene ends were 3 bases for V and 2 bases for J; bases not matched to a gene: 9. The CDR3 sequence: CASSAGASGSHTDTQYF. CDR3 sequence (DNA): TGTGCCAGCAGCGCGGGGGCTAGCGGGAGCCACACAGATACGCAGTATTTT.

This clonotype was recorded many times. DNA for the CDR3: TGTGCCAGCACCTCGAGGGAGATAGCGGGGGTAGCCTACAATGAGCAGTTCTTC. This translates into CASTSREIAGVAYNEQFF. This chain uses TRBV3-1 with TRBJ2-1; 9 positions agree with TRBD2. J gave up 2 bases and V 7 bases, and 15 bases lay outside the gene matches. CDR1 and CDR2 (germline): LGHDT, YNNKEL (reference sequence). The CDR3 sequence is 18 residues long.

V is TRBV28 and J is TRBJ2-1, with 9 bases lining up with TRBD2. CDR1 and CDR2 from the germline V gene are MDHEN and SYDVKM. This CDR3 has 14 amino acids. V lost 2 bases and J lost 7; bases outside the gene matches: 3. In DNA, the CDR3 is TGTGCCAGCAGTTTACCTAGCGGGAATAATGAGCAGTTCTTC. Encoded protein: CASSLPSGNNEQFF.

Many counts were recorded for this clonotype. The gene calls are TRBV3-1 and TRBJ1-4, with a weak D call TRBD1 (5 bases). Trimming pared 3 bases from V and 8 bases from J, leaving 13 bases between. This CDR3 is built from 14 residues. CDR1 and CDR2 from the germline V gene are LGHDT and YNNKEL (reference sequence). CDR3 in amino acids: CASSQGQGIEKLFF. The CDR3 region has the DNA TGTGCCAGCAGCCAGGGCCAGGGAATCGAAAAACTGTTTTTT.

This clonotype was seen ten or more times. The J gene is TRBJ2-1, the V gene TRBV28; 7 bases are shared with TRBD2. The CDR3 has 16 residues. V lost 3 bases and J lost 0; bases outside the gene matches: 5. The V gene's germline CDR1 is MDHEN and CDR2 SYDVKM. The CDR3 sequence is CASSFRRESSYNEQFF. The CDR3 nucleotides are TGTGCCAGCAGTTTCCGGCGGGAGAGCTCCTACAATGAGCAGTTCTTC.